This T cell receptor beta chain was identified in a study of shared clonotypes between healthy human individuals. On the study more broadly: CD4 naive and memory got three plates each, CD8 naive two, CD8 memory one. Whole-study findings and limits: Enrolling few donors narrowed the genetic and exposure-history diversity that was represented. In the sorted subsets, rarefaction showed sequencing was incomplete despite large depth.

Everyone who donated was a Caucasian adult who lived in Nashville, Tennessee. The protocol was immunoSEQ multiplex PCR, while the TCRdb copy is restricted to in-frame clones and leaves out a portion. The table includes under 1,100,000 clones, roughly 80% detected once. This CDR3 spans 16 amino acids. With 5 bases removed from V and 0 bases from J, the gap between germline ends came to 14 bases. Germline lookup yields CDR1 SGHVS and CDR2 FNYEAQ. Turning to this clone: Its antigen is undetermined.

The sample consisted of memory CD4+ T cells sorted from blood. Indicated subset: CD45RA-negative fraction. This TCR came from a man between 18 and 35 years old in good health. The chain combines TRBV7-6 with TRBJ1-3; possible D gene TRBD1, 6 bases. For the CDR3, the DNA is TGTGCCAGCAGCCCGGACGGGACAAGCTCTGGAAACACCATATATTTT. Translating gives CASSPDGTSSGNTIYF. The full variable domain, with the rest looked up from reference TRBV7-6 and TRBJ1-3, is GAGVSQSPRYKVTKRGQDVALRCDPISGHVSLYWYRQALGQGPEFLTYFNYEAQQDKSGLPNDRFSAERPEGSISTLTIQRTEQRDSAMYRCASSPDGTSSGNTIYFGEGSWLTVV.